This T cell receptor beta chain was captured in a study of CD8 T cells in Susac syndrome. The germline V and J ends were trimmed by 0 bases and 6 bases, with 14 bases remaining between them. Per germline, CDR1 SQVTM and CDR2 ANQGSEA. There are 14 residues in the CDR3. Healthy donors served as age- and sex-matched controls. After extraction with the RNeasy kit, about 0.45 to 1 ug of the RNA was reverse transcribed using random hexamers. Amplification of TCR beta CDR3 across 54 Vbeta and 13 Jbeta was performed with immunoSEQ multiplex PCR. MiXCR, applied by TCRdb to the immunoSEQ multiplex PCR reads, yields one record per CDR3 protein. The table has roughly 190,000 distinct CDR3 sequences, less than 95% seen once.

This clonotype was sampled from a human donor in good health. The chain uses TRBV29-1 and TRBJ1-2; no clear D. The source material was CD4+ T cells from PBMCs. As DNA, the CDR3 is TGCAGCGTTGAAGATTGGTCGGCCCCCAATGGCTACACCTTC. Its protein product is CSVEDWSAPNGYTF.